Included here is one T cell receptor (beta chain) sequence, with context. Its antigen is as yet unknown. Germline V gene lookup returns CDR1 SGHKS and CDR2 YYEKEE (reference sequence). The ends were cut back, 0 bases at V and 6 bases at J, with 15 bases in the middle. The CDR3 covers 15 residues. The data were obtained in a study of T cell responses to AZD1222 COVID-19 vaccine. Background on the study: Whether given at about 4 or about 12 weeks, second doses were pooled. Overall study results and limits: Repertoire sampling happened only post peak T cell response.

TCRdb keeps only in-frame clones here, not all; method: immunoSEQ multiplex PCR. The table includes about 120,000 clones, just under 95% detected once. V is TRBV5-5 and J is TRBJ1-2; D gene ambiguous. The sequenced sample was peripheral blood, obtained on day 0 of AZD1222 vaccination. This sequence originates from an adult in good health. The CDR3 DNA reads TGTGCCAGCAGCTTGGGGGGAGGTAGTTTCCATGGCTACACCTTC. This translates into CASSLGGGSFHGYTF.